One and the same sample provided the 21 T cell receptor beta chains below, sequenced in a study of Ad26.COV2.S vaccination and SARS-CoV-2 variants. Method: immunoSEQ multiplex PCR; TCRdb's copy keeps in-frame clones and lacks some. The table records about 350,000 clones, more than 75% of them present only once. Sample treatment: roughly 18 received Ad26.COV2.S at low or high dose, single or two shots; roughly 5 received placebo; per-sample allocation not given. Samples came from day 63 after the first vaccine or placebo injection. The sample was peripheral blood, taken in a trial of Ad26.COV2.S vaccine versus placebo. These receptors originate from a person between 18 and 59 years old who received the Ad26.COV2.S COVID-19 vaccine or a placebo.

The V gene is TRBV10-2, the J gene TRBJ1-3; D perhaps matches TRBD1 (5 bases). Germline-derived CDR1 and CDR2 are WSHSY and SAAADI. This CDR3 contains 14 residues. Trimming shortened V by 7 bases and J by 0 bases, and 10 bases separated the two germline ends. Here the CDR3 reads CASIDSTSGNTIYF. CDR3 nucleotides: TGCGCCAGCATCGACAGCACCTCTGGAAACACCATATATTTT.

CDR3 in amino acids: CSFGPSTYYSSTDTQYF. The CDR3 nucleotides read TGCAGCTTTGGACCGAGCACCTATTATTCTAGCACAGATACGCAGTATTTT. The chain couples TRBV29-1 to TRBJ2-3; D not resolved. Trimming took 8 bases from V and 0 from J, leaving 24 bases between them. The length of the CDR3 is 17 residues. The germline V gene encodes CDR1 SQVTM and CDR2 ANQGSEA.

The V call is TRBV19, the J call TRBJ2-7; D is undetermined. The CDR3 runs 11 residues. Trimming shortened V by 4 bases and J by 3 bases, and 4 bases separated the two germline ends. CDR1 is LNHDA and CDR2 is SQIVND in the germline V gene (reference sequence). CDR3 amino acids: CASSNSYEQYF. DNA for the CDR3: TGTGCCAGTAGTAACAGCTACGAGCAGTACTTC.

The J gene is TRBJ1-4, the V gene TRBV5-6, with unresolved D. CDR3 size: 16 residues. CDR1 and CDR2 (germline): SGHDT, YYEEEE. V was trimmed by 4 bases and J by 0 bases, leaving 13 bases between them. The CDR3 DNA sequence: TGTGCCAGCAGCCCTGGCTTATTTGCAACTAATGAAAAACTGTTTTTT. It specifies CASSPGLFATNEKLFF.

This chain links TRBV27 with TRBJ1-3; D unclear. Trimming stripped 8 bases from V and 1 base from J, with 18 bases between. Germline CDR1 MNHEY, CDR2 SMNVEV (reference sequence). The CDR3 runs to 16 residues. This CDR3 is CASGFGPLSSGNTIYF. As DNA, the CDR3 is TGTGCCAGCGGATTCGGACCACTTTCATCTGGAAACACCATATATTTT.

This chain connects TRBV5-4 to TRBJ2-1; 7 bases are shared with TRBD1. The CDR3 spans 13 residues. Germline trimming cut 4 bases from V and 9 bases from J; bases unmatched to any gene: 7. Per germline, CDR1 SGHNT and CDR2 YYREEE (reference sequence). CDR3 region: CASSIDRAGEQFF. The CDR3 coding sequence is TGTGCCAGCAGCATAGACAGGGCGGGTGAGCAGTTCTTC.

The V call is TRBV7-9, the J call TRBJ1-1; no definite D call. V gave up 5 bases and J gave up 0 bases, with 13 bases separating them. Germline lookup yields CDR1 SEHNR and CDR2 FQNEAQ (reference sequence). The CDR3 runs to 15 residues. CDR3 sequence: CASSRSLLMNTEAFF. CDR3 nucleotide sequence: TGTGCCAGCAGCCGATCTCTTTTAATGAACACTGAAGCTTTCTTT.

The chain links TRBV7-9 to TRBJ2-7, with D uncertain. V was shortened by 3 bases and J by 3 bases, with 6 bases between the two germline ends. This CDR3 has 12 residues. Per the germline V gene, CDR1 is SEHNR and CDR2 is FQNEAQ (reference sequence). For the CDR3, the DNA is TGTGCCAGCAGCTTTTCCAGCTACGAGCAGTACTTC. It codes for CASSFSSYEQYF.

Concerning this clone: The junction departs from germline at one end; a sequencing error may be responsible. The chain uses TRBV7-7 and TRBJ2-3; the D is unclear. The CDR3 contains 13 residues. Germline V gene sequence: CDR1 SSHAT, CDR2 FNYEAQ (reference sequence). CDR3 residues: CASSVDSEDTQYF. Here the CDR3 DNA reads TGTGCTAGCAGCGTCGACTCGGAAGATACGCAGTATTTT.

The chain employs TRBV27 and TRBJ1-2; TRBD1 matches 8 bases. Germline V gives CDR1 MNHEY, CDR2 SMNVEV (reference sequence). With V trimmed by 5 bases and J by 4 bases, 21 bases remained unmatched. The CDR3 length is 19 residues. The CDR3, as DNA: TGTGCCAGCAGTCCAAAAGTGGGTTTGGGCCAGGGGGCAGCCTATGGCTACACCTTC. It specifies CASSPKVGLGQGAAYGYTF.

In its sample, this clone was seen once. This chain links TRBV7-6 with TRBJ2-2; D possibly corresponds to TRBD2 (5 bases). V lost 5 bases to trimming and J lost 4 bases, with 14 bases between them. The CDR3 runs to 15 residues. Per the germline V gene, CDR1 is SGHVS and CDR2 is FNYEAQ. The DNA for the CDR3 is TGTGCCAGCAGCCCCCGGGATGGTGGCACCGGGGAGCTGTTTTTT. Protein product: CASSPRDGGTGELFF.

In DNA, the CDR3 is TGTGCCAGCAGCGTAGGAGGAAGGGGTAACACCATATATTTT. Translation gives CASSVGGRGNTIYF. This chain uses TRBV9 with TRBJ1-3, with D perhaps TRBD1 (5 bases). Trimming stripped 0 bases from V and 7 bases from J, with 11 bases between. The CDR3 contains 14 residues. Germline CDR1 SGDLS, CDR2 YYNGEE.

This sequence joins TRBV7-9 and TRBJ2-7; 8 bases are shared with TRBD1. CDR1 and CDR2 from the germline V gene are SEHNR and FQNEAQ (reference sequence). CDR3 length: 16 residues. V shed 1 base, J shed 2 bases, and the junction held 7 bases outside the gene matches. The CDR3 reads CASSLVLGTGTYEQYF. DNA for the CDR3: TGTGCCAGCAGCTTAGTTTTAGGGACAGGAACCTACGAGCAGTACTTC.

V is TRBV28 and J is TRBJ1-6; D is perhaps TRBD1 (6 bases). Germline V gene sequence: CDR1 MDHEN, CDR2 SYDVKM. The V gene lost 4 bases and the J gene lost 9 bases, with 13 bases spanning the gap. The CDR3 contains 14 residues. The CDR3 here is CASSYRGGSSPLHF. Here the CDR3 DNA reads TGTGCCAGCAGTTACCGAGGGGGAAGTTCACCCCTCCACTTT.

The J gene is TRBJ2-7, the V gene TRBV11-2, with D perhaps TRBD2 (6 bases). Germline V gene sequence: CDR1 SGHAT, CDR2 FQNNGV. CDR3 length: 15 residues. V gave up 3 bases and J gave up 3 bases, with 15 bases separating them. The CDR3 loop reads CASSFDLERVYEQYF. The CDR3 coding sequence is TGTGCCAGCAGCTTTGATTTGGAGCGGGTCTACGAGCAGTACTTC.

This chain uses TRBV4-1 with TRBJ1-2; 7 nucleotides match TRBD1. J was trimmed by 6 bases and V by 0 bases; bases with no gene match: 1. Germline V CDR1 and CDR2: MGHRA, YSYEKL. The CDR3 runs to 13 residues. CDR3 in amino acids: CASSQETGDGYTF. The CDR3 nucleotides read TGCGCCAGCAGCCAAGAAACAGGGGATGGCTACACCTTC.

This chain joins TRBV28 and TRBJ2-1; D remains ambiguous. CDR1 is MDHEN, CDR2 SYDVKM, per germline. The V gene lost 8 bases and the J gene lost 0 bases, with 14 bases spanning the gap. CDR3 size: 15 residues. The CDR3 loop reads CASGQKARSYNEQFF. Written as DNA, the CDR3 is TGTGCCAGCGGGCAGAAAGCCCGCTCCTACAATGAGCAGTTCTTC.

This clone turned up a few times. The chain combines TRBV30 with TRBJ1-4, with D possibly being TRBD1 (6 bases). Trimming left V 5 bases short and J 8 bases short, with 12 bases between. This CDR3 comprises 12 residues. Germline V lookup: CDR1 GTSNPN, CDR2 SVGIG (reference sequence). CDR3 bases: TGTGCCTGGGAGGGGGACTTGGAAAAACTGTTTTTT. Translated: CAWEGDLEKLFF.

This clone showed up just once. The gene calls are TRBV25-1 and TRBJ2-7; no definite D call. V shed 6 bases and J shed 1 base, with 10 bases lying between them. Per the germline V gene, CDR1 is MGHDK and CDR2 is SYGVNS. CDR3 size: 13 residues. The CDR3 sequence: CASSRHDSYEQYF. The DNA for the CDR3 is TGTGCCAGCAGCCGACATGATTCCTACGAGCAGTACTTC.

The chain links TRBV19 to TRBJ2-5; 9 nucleotides agree with TRBD2. CDR1 and CDR2 from the germline V gene are LNHDA and SQIVND (reference sequence). The CDR3 runs 16 residues. J was trimmed by 3 bases and V by 3 bases; bases with no gene match: 8. The CDR3 here is CASSIPGLAGEETQYF. The CDR3 DNA is TGTGCCAGTAGTATTCCGGGACTAGCAGGTGAAGAGACCCAGTACTTC.

The rearrangement joins TRBV11-2 to TRBJ2-2; TRBD1 might be the D (5 bases). CDR3 length equals 16 residues. The germline V gene has CDR1 SGHAT and CDR2 FQNNGV. V was trimmed by 4 bases and J by 4 bases, leaving 16 bases between them. In DNA, the CDR3 is TGTGCCAGCAGCTCGCCCCAGGGATTCAGCACCGGGGAGCTGTTTTTT. Translating gives CASSSPQGFSTGELFF. The full variable domain, in which reference TRBV11-2 and TRBJ2-2 provide the parts outside the CDR3, is EAGVAQSPRYKIIEKRQSVAFWCNPISGHATLYWYQQILGQGPKLLIQFQNNGVVDDSQLPKDRFSAERLKGVDSTLKIQPAKLEDSAVYLCASSSPQGFSTGELFFGEGSRLTVL.